A single sample is the source of the 2 T cell receptor beta chains below, sequenced in a study of blood T cells in healthy people across ages. With a J-beta primer mix and a sample-barcoded 5' primer, a second PCR ran roughly 7 to 11 cycles. TCRdb re-derived calls from the 5' RACE reads in MiXCR, one entry per CDR3 protein. The sample lists about 800,000 distinct CDR3 sequences; just under 25% were seen once. Separately, the same data were catalogued under a study of T cells of mothers and their children.

Source material: blood. These receptors were taken from a boy between 10 and 17 years old in good health.

This clonotype was seen a handful of times. The rearrangement uses TRBV5-1 and TRBJ2-1; a possible D gene is TRBD1 (5 bases). The J call may be incorrect, as the DNA end agrees better with TRBJ2-7. CDR3 length equals 15 residues. Germline V gives CDR1 SGHRS, CDR2 YFSETQ. The CDR3 loop reads CASSPDSLSSYEQYF. CDR3 in DNA: TGCGCCAGCAGCCCCGACAGCCTGAGCTCCTACGAGCAGTACTTC.

This clonotype was seen a handful of times. CDR3 sequence reads: CSAPTSLETQYF. The CDR3 bases are TGCAGTGCCCCGACTAGCTTAGAGACCCAGTACTTC. V and J are TRBV20-1 and TRBJ2-5; 7 bases are shared with TRBD2. This CDR3 has 12 residues. The germline V gene encodes CDR1 DFQATT and CDR2 SNEGSKA (reference sequence). Trimming at V came to 6 bases and at J to 4 bases, leaving 5 bases not matched to a gene.